Shown below are 6 T cell receptor beta chains from a single sample sequenced in a study of vaccination and CD4 T cells after COVID-19. These TCRs are of unknown antigen specificity. Treatment meaning: roughly nine-day PBMC culture with coronavirus spike peptide pools or control peptides (ViraFEST assay). Sequencing of cultured CD4+ T cell DNA used the Oncomine TCR Beta short-read assay. Each CDR3 protein is one row after TCRdb ran MiXCR on the PCR reads. The table has approximately 12,000 distinct CDR3 sequences, around 60% seen once; the top ten hold roughly 15%. Input material: CD4+ T cells from blood, cultured in vitro. These receptors originate from a human donor who had recovered from COVID-19.

CDR3 protein: CASSHGAGELFF. The CDR3 DNA follows: TGTGCCAGCAGCCACGGGGCCGGGGAGCTGTTTTTT. This sequence joins TRBV3-1 and TRBJ2-2, with D possibly matching TRBD2 (5 bases). Germline V gene lookup returns CDR1 LGHDT and CDR2 YNNKEL (reference sequence). The CDR3 spans 12 residues. V gave up 3 bases and J gave up 6 bases, with 5 bases separating them.

This clonotype was detected once. The chain uses TRBV20-1 and TRBJ2-3; D is unclear. The germline CDR1 and CDR2 sequences are DFQATT and SNEGSKA (reference sequence). Trimming removed 0 bases at V and 2 bases at J, with 21 bases between. This CDR3 has 18 residues. The CDR3 coding sequence is TGCAGTGCTAGAGATCCCTCCGGACGGAGCCTCCACACAGATACGCAGTATTTT. Its protein product is CSARDPSGRSLHTDTQYF.

This clonotype was counted a few times. The chain couples TRBV6-5 to TRBJ1-6; D ambiguous. Per germline, CDR1 MNHEY and CDR2 SVGAGI. This CDR3 has 13 amino acids. V was shortened by 2 bases and J by 7 bases, with 6 bases between the two germline ends. CDR3 region: CASSYQENSPLHF. The CDR3 coding sequence is TGTGCCAGCAGTTACCAAGAAAATTCACCCCTCCACTTT.

The chain uses TRBV20-1 and TRBJ2-2; D unclear. This CDR3 is 10 amino acids long. Deletions cut 8 bases from V and 4 bases from J, with 5 bases between. The germline V gene has CDR1 DFQATT and CDR2 SNEGSKA (reference sequence). The CDR3 region is CSTGTGELFF. The CDR3 DNA is TGCAGTACCGGCACCGGGGAGCTGTTTTTT.

This chain joins TRBV6-2 or TRBV6-3 and TRBJ2-3, with 11 bases aligning to TRBD2. Losses at the gene ends were 2 bases for V and 9 bases for J; bases not matched to a gene: 4. The length of the CDR3 is 14 residues. Germline V gives CDR1 MNHEY, CDR2 SVGEGT. The CDR3 sequence: CASSYVAGGRTQYF. CDR3 sequence (DNA): TGTGCCAGCAGTTACGTAGCGGGAGGGCGGACGCAGTATTTT.

The chain carries TRBV19 and TRBJ2-7, with TRBD2 matching over 11 bases. This CDR3 spans 14 amino acids. The V and J ends lost 4 bases and 2 bases, in that order; junction bases with no gene match: 1. The germline CDR1 and CDR2 sequences are LNHDA and SQIVND (reference sequence). The CDR3 region has the DNA TGTGCCAGTAGTAATAGCGGGAGGGCCTACGAGCAGTACTTC. This sequence encodes CASSNSGRAYEQYF.